In its sample, the clone carrying this TCR beta chain was seen once. Its specificity is unknown. The table came from immunoSEQ multiplex PCR; TCRdb's copy has only in-frame clones and leaves some out. The profile shows a few hundred thousand clones, 75% to 95% of them singletons. The source of the sample is a study of Ad26.COV2.S vaccination and SARS-CoV-2 variants. For the study at large: Trial arm assignment for the donor was COV1001 Ad26.COV2.S. Study observations and caveats: Analyses that measured TCR breadth and depth may have underestimated total T cell responses. Placebo recipients showed lower spike-specific TCR breadth than vaccinees.

In germline, CDR1 is SNHLY, CDR2 FYNNEI. V lost 3 bases and J lost 4; bases outside the gene matches: 3. CDR3 length: 14 residues. Treatment in this sample: roughly 18 received Ad26.COV2.S at low or high dose, single or two shots; 5 received placebo; per-sample allocation not given. Sampling happened 63 days after the first vaccine or placebo injection. An adult donor aged 18-55 years was enrolled in Boston. The sample here was peripheral blood, taken in a trial of Ad26.COV2.S vaccine versus placebo. The rearrangement links TRBV2 to TRBJ2-7; the match to TRBD1 covers 10 bases. The clonotype was recovered from a person aged 18-60 years who received the Ad26.COV2.S COVID-19 vaccine or a placebo. The CDR3 DNA is TGTGCCAGCAGTGATGGGACAGGGGAATACGAGCAGTACTTC. The encoded protein is CASSDGTGEYEQYF. Full variable domain (missing parts from reference TRBV2 and TRBJ2-7): EPEVTQTPSHQVTQMGQEVILRCVPISNHLYFYWYRQILGQKVEFLVSFYNNEISEKSEIFDDQFSVERPDGSNFTLKIRSTKLEDSAMYFCASSDGTGEYEQYFGPGTRLTVT.